This TCR beta chain came from a study of cytomegalovirus exposure and HLA in healthy donors. Study-wide results and limits: For presence/absence analyses, sequencing depth was assumed to be roughly uniform across donors.

PCR employed 60 Vbeta and 13 Jbeta primers. Method: immunoSEQ multiplex PCR; TCRdb's copy keeps in-frame clones and lacks some. In the table there are roughly 60,000 clones, 70% to 80% of which are singletons. Germline CDR1 reads MNHNY; CDR2 reads SVGAGI (reference sequence). The CDR3 totals 15 residues. The V gene lost 2 bases and the J gene lost 7 bases, with 17 bases spanning the gap. On this clone: Its matching antigen is unknown.

The V gene is TRBV6-6, the J gene TRBJ1-2, with a possible D match to TRBD1 (6 bases). This receptor was taken from a woman aged 55-69 years in good health and CMV-seropositive. Source material: PBMCs. DNA for the CDR3: TGTGCCAGCAGTTACAGTCAACAGGGTCTTCCTGGCTACACCTTC. This codes for CASSYSQQGLPGYTF.